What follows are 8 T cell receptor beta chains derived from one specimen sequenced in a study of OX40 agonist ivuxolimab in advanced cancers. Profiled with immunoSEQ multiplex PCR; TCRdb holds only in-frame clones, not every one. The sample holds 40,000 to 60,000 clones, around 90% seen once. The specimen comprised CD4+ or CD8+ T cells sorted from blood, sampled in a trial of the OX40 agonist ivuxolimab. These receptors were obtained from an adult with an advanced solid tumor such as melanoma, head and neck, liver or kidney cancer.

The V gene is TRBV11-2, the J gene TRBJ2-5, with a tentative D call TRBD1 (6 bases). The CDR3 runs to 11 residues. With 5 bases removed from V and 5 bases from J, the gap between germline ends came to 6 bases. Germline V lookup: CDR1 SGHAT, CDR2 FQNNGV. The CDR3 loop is CASSQGETQYF. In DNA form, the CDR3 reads TGTGCCAGCAGCCAGGGGGAGACCCAGTACTTC.

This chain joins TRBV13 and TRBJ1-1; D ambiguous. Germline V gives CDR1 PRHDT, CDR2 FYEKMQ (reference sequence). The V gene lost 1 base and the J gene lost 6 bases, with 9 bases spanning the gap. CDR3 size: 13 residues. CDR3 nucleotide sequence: TGTGCCAGCAGCTTAGATGCGGACGCTGAAGCTTTCTTT. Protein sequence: CASSLDADAEAFF. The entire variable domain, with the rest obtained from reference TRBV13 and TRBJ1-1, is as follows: AAGVIQSPRHLIKEKRETATLKCYPIPRHDTVYWYQQGPGQDPQFLISFYEKMQSDKGSIPDRFSAQQFSDYHSELNMSSLELGDSALYFCASSLDADAEAFFGQGTRLTVV.

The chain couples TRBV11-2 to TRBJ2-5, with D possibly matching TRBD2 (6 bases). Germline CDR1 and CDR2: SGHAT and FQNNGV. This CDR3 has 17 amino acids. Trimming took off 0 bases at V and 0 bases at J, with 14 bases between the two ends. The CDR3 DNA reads TGTGCCAGCAGCTTAGATTCCCTGGCGGGGTACCAAGAGACCCAGTACTTC. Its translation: CASSLDSLAGYQETQYF.

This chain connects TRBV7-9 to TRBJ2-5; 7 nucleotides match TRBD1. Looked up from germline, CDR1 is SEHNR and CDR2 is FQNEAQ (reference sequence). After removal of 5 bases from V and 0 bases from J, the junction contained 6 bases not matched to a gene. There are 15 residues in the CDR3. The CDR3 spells CASSTGTEYQETQYF. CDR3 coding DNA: TGTGCCAGCAGCACCGGGACAGAGTACCAAGAGACCCAGTACTTC.

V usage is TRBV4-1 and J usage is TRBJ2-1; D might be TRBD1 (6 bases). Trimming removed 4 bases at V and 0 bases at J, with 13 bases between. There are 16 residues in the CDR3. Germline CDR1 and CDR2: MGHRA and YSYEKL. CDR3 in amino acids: CASSPSGQSSYNEQFF. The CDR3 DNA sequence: TGCGCCAGCAGCCCCTCCGGACAGAGCTCCTACAATGAGCAGTTCTTC.

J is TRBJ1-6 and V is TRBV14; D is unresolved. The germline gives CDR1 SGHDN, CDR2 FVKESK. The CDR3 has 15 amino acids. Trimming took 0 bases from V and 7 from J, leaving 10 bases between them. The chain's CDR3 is CASSQEWPGNSPLHF. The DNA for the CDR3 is TGTGCCAGCAGCCAAGAATGGCCGGGAAATTCACCCCTCCACTTT.

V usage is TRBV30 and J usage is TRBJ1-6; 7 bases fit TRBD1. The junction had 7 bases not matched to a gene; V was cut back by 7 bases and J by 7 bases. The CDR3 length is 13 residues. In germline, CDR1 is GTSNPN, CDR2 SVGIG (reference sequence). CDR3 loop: CASAPGQNSPLHF. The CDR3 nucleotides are TGTGCCTCAGCACCGGGACAGAATTCACCCCTCCACTTT.

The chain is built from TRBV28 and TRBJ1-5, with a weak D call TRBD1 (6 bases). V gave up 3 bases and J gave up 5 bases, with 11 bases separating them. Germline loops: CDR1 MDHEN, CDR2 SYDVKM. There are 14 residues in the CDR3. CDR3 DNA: TGTGCCAGCAGTTTTTTACAGGGCTATCAGCCCCAGCATTTT. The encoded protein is CASSFLQGYQPQHF.